Below are 30 T cell receptor beta chains sequenced from a single sample in a study of human thymus T cells (dated by TCRdb to the early 2020s). Thymus tissue was collected as surgical resects that were removed during corrective cardiac surgery. The library was produced with the immunoSEQ multiplex PCR assay. Imported from immuneACCESS, the table was reduced by TCRdb to in-frame sequences with V and J called. These copies leave out some clones; in studies compared against another copy, an unresolved V gene accounts for under half, and the cause of the remainder is not known. This sample is represented by tens of thousands of clones; 90% to 95% of them were singletons. Of the sample, 0.03% to 0.035% is held by the ten largest clones. Sequencing input: thymus tissue. The receptors shown here come from a girl under three years old with a congenital heart defect but otherwise immunologically healthy.

The chain links TRBV5-4 to TRBJ2-1, with TRBD2 matching 8 bases. Germline assignment: CDR1 SGHNT and CDR2 YYREEE (reference sequence). J gave up 4 bases and V 4 bases, and 7 bases lay outside the gene matches. CDR3 length: 15 amino acids. CDR3 sequence reads: CASSPMRGEYNEQFF. CDR3 DNA sequence: TGTGCCAGCAGCCCCATGCGGGGGGAGTACAATGAGCAGTTCTTC. Based on the CDR3 plus reference TRBV5-4 and TRBJ2-1, the full variable domain is ETGVTQSPTHLIKTRGQQVTLRCSSQSGHNTVSWYQQALGQGPQFIFQYYREEENGRGNFPPRFSGLQFPNYSSELNVNALELDDSALYLCASSPMRGEYNEQFFGPGTRLTVL.

V and J are TRBV19 and TRBJ1-1, with a tentative D call TRBD1 (6 bases). CDR1 and CDR2 (germline): LNHDA, SQIVND (reference sequence). The CDR3 runs to 15 residues. V was cut by 5 bases and J by 0 bases, with 13 bases left in between. Here the CDR3 reads CASSPPGGMNTEAFF. The DNA of the CDR3 is TGTGCCAGTAGTCCCCCGGGGGGCATGAACACTGAAGCTTTCTTT.

The CDR3 DNA reads as TGTGCCAGCAGTACTAGCACAGATACGCAGTATTTT. Protein product: CASSTSTDTQYF. This chain connects TRBV11-2 to TRBJ2-3; the D is unclear. The germline V gene has CDR1 SGHAT and CDR2 FQNNGV. Trimming removed 6 bases at V and 0 bases at J, with 4 bases between. The CDR3 is 12 residues long.

This rearrangement joins TRBV4-3 to TRBJ2-7; D is unclear. Germline V gene sequence: CDR1 LGHNA, CDR2 YSLEER. The V gene lost 4 bases and the J gene lost 0 bases, with 16 bases spanning the gap. This CDR3 region has 16 residues. CDR3 coding DNA: TGCGCCAGCAGCCCCGGAAGGCTCTCTAGCTCCTACGAGCAGTACTTC. It specifies CASSPGRLSSSYEQYF.

The chain recombines TRBV28 with TRBJ2-7; TRBD2 is a possible D gene (7 bases). In germline, CDR1 is MDHEN, CDR2 SYDVKM. This CDR3 spans 16 amino acids. V lost 2 bases and J 5 bases, leaving 19 bases between the germline ends. The CDR3 is CASSLQVRGARHEQYF. The CDR3 bases are TGTGCCAGCAGTTTACAGGTCCGGGGGGCGAGGCACGAGCAGTACTTC.

This rearrangement joins TRBV20-1 to TRBJ2-1, with D tentatively TRBD1 or TRBD2 (5 bases each). In germline, CDR1 is DFQATT, CDR2 SNEGSKA (reference sequence). The ends were cut back, 6 bases at V and 10 bases at J, with 10 bases in the middle. The CDR3 has 10 residues. The chain's CDR3 is CSALWGEQFF. The CDR3 nucleotides read TGCAGTGCCCTTTGGGGGGAGCAGTTCTTC.

J is TRBJ1-2 and V is TRBV7-6; 7 nucleotides agree with TRBD1. V lost 2 bases, J lost 1 base, and 10 bases stayed unmatched. The CDR3 length is 17 residues. CDR1 SGHVS and CDR2 FNYEAQ come from the germline V gene. DNA for the CDR3: TGTGCCAGCAGCTTATTCGCATACGGGACAGATAACTATGGCTACACCTTC. Amino acids: CASSLFAYGTDNYGYTF.

The J gene is TRBJ2-1, the V gene TRBV14; D uncertain. This CDR3 has 17 amino acids. V was cut by 0 bases and J by 0 bases, with 12 bases left in between. Germline CDR1 reads SGHDN; CDR2 reads FVKESK. The CDR3 region is CASSQEEDLSSYNEQFF. Here the CDR3 DNA reads TGTGCCAGCAGCCAAGAAGAGGACCTCAGCTCCTACAATGAGCAGTTCTTC.

The chain employs TRBV6-5 and TRBJ2-5; possible D gene TRBD1, 7 bases. The germline gives CDR1 MNHEY, CDR2 SVGAGI. The CDR3 runs 16 residues. V was cut by 3 bases and J by 3 bases, with 17 bases left in between. The DNA of the CDR3 is TGTGCCAGCAGTTATGCAGGGGGGCCGGCAAAAGAGACCCAGTACTTC. It is translated as CASSYAGGPAKETQYF.

The chain links TRBV6-6 to TRBJ2-3, with TRBD2 matching over 13 bases. Germline values: CDR1 MNHNY, CDR2 SVGAGI (reference sequence). The CDR3 sequence is 16 residues long. The V segment lost 3 bases and the J segment 4 bases; nucleotides outside the gene matches: 4. The CDR3, as DNA: TGTGCCAGCAGTTATACCGGACTAGCGGGGGCAGATACGCAGTATTTT. Translating it yields CASSYTGLAGADTQYF.

V is TRBV5-5 and J is TRBJ2-1; 12 nucleotides line up with TRBD2. The CDR3 consists of 18 residues. Per the germline V gene, CDR1 is SGHKS and CDR2 is YYEKEE (reference sequence). With V trimmed by 0 bases and J by 4 bases, 8 bases remained unmatched. CDR3 in amino acids: CASSLEATGLAGYNEQFF. CDR3 nucleotide sequence: TGTGCCAGCAGCTTGGAAGCGACCGGACTAGCGGGGTACAATGAGCAGTTCTTC.

The chain combines TRBV10-1 with TRBJ2-1; TRBD1 aligns across 11 bases. The V gene end was trimmed by 10 bases and the J gene end by 7 bases; junction bases not matched to a gene: 12. This CDR3 is built from 15 residues. Germline V gene sequence: CDR1 WNHNN, CDR2 SYGVQD (reference sequence). CDR3 residues: CATTEGTGGVNEQFF. The CDR3 nucleotides read TGCGCCACAACCGAAGGGACAGGGGGTGTAAATGAGCAGTTCTTC.

This clone was recorded once. The chain couples TRBV10-3 to TRBJ1-1, with D possibly being TRBD1 (6 bases). The CDR3 has 13 residues. CDR1 is ENHRY and CDR2 is SYGVKD in the germline V gene. V was pared by 10 bases and J by 4 bases, with 16 bases between. CDR3 sequence: CATQEQGGTEAFF. In DNA form, the CDR3 reads TGTGCCACCCAAGAACAGGGTGGCACTGAAGCTTTCTTT.

The rearrangement joins TRBV2 to TRBJ2-1; weak D call: TRBD2 (5 bases). V lost 3 bases and J lost 8, with 8 bases in between. CDR1 and CDR2 from the germline V gene are SNHLY and FYNNEI. CDR3 size: 12 residues. CDR3 coding DNA: TGTGCCAGCAGTGACCTAGCTGATGAGCAGTTCTTC. It codes for CASSDLADEQFF.

The chain uses TRBV4-3 and TRBJ2-3; a weak D match, TRBD2 (6 bases). CDR3 size: 17 residues. The germline V and J ends were trimmed by 0 bases and 0 bases, with 13 bases remaining between them. Germline V gene sequence: CDR1 LGHNA, CDR2 YSLEER. The CDR3 nucleotides read TGCGCCAGCAGCCAAGATAAGGTACGGGAGAGCACAGATACGCAGTATTTT. This encodes CASSQDKVRESTDTQYF.

This clone was seen only once. The chain couples TRBV27 to TRBJ1-4; 9 bases are a match to TRBD1. Trimming cost V 6 bases and J 8 bases; bases outside gene matches: 7. This CDR3 has 14 amino acids. Germline lookup yields CDR1 MNHEY and CDR2 SMNVEV (reference sequence). The CDR3 DNA reads as TGTGCCAGCAGCTTAGGGACAGGGTCAGAAAAACTGTTTTTT. As protein: CASSLGTGSEKLFF.

The V and J genes are TRBV18 and TRBJ2-5; 8 bases agree with TRBD2. V dropped 0 bases and J dropped 4; count of bases not matched to a gene: 16. Germline loops: CDR1 KGHSH, CDR2 LQKENI. There are 19 residues in the CDR3. The CDR3 reads CASSPPGPIAGPGGETQYF. In nucleotides, the CDR3 is TGTGCCAGCTCACCACCGGGACCTATAGCGGGACCGGGGGGAGAGACCCAGTACTTC.

J is TRBJ2-2 and V is TRBV28; 7 positions match TRBD2. Per germline, CDR1 MDHEN and CDR2 SYDVKM. The CDR3 totals 16 residues. V shed 5 bases, J shed 2 bases, and the junction held 8 bases outside the gene matches. The CDR3: CASSLLTSVNTGELFF. CDR3 bases: TGTGCCAGCAGTCTATTAACTAGCGTCAACACCGGGGAGCTGTTTTTT. The full variable domain, its missing parts supplied by reference TRBV28 and TRBJ2-2, is DVKVTQSSRYLVKRTGEKVFLECVQDMDHENMFWYRQDPGLGLRLIYFSYDVKMKEKGDIPEGYSVSREKKERFSLILESASTNQTSMYLCASSLLTSVNTGELFFGEGSRLTVL.

This clone was observed a handful of times. This sequence joins TRBV5-1 and TRBJ2-5; D may be TRBD2 (6 bases). CDR1 and CDR2 (germline): SGHRS, YFSETQ. The length of the CDR3 is 17 residues. The germline V and J ends were trimmed by 0 bases and 5 bases, with 20 bases remaining between them. The CDR3 sequence: CASSLARSGGVRETQYF. CDR3 in DNA: TGCGCCAGCAGCTTGGCCCGGTCAGGCGGGGTCCGGGAGACCCAGTACTTC.

The rearrangement links TRBV18 to TRBJ2-5; D is undetermined. CDR3 length: 15 residues. Germline V lookup: CDR1 KGHSH, CDR2 LQKENI. V lost 0 bases, J lost 7 bases, and 15 bases lay in between. The CDR3 spells CASSPPRPAIGTQYF. CDR3 nucleotides: TGTGCCAGCTCACCACCGAGGCCGGCCATTGGGACCCAGTACTTC.

V gene TRBV15 combines with J gene TRBJ2-5; tentative D call: TRBD1 (5 bases). The CDR3 length is 16 residues. V gave up 1 base and J gave up 2 bases, with 14 bases separating them. The germline gives CDR1 LNHNV, CDR2 YYDKDF (reference sequence). CDR3 nucleotides: TGTGCCACCAGCAGAGCCTCAGGGCCGTGGCAAGAGACCCAGTACTTC. It specifies CATSRASGPWQETQYF.

The genes are TRBV19 and TRBJ2-3; 14 bases are shared with TRBD2. Germline lookup yields CDR1 LNHDA and CDR2 SQIVND (reference sequence). The CDR3 is 15 residues long. V was clipped by 4 bases and J by 4 bases; unmatched bases: 1. DNA of the CDR3: TGTGCCAGTAGTAAGGGACTAGCGGGAGCAGATACGCAGTATTTT. This translates into CASSKGLAGADTQYF.

The rearrangement joins TRBV2 to TRBJ2-3; 8 bases are shared with TRBD1. CDR3 size: 20 residues. J gave up 2 bases and V 7 bases, and 23 bases lay outside the gene matches. Germline loops: CDR1 SNHLY, CDR2 FYNNEI. CDR3: CASTLQDRGARRAPTDTQYF. DNA for the CDR3: TGTGCCAGCACCCTCCAAGACAGGGGAGCAAGGAGGGCCCCCACAGATACGCAGTATTTT.

CDR3 residues: CASKFGSEATNEKLFF. CDR3 DNA sequence: TGTGCCAGCAAGTTCGGCAGCGAGGCAACTAATGAAAAACTGTTTTTT. V and J are TRBV2 and TRBJ1-4; D is uncertain. Trimming took off 7 bases at V and 0 bases at J, with 15 bases between the two ends. This CDR3 comprises 16 residues. CDR1 SNHLY and CDR2 FYNNEI come from the germline V gene.

The genes are TRBV5-4 and TRBJ1-2; the D gene is possibly TRBD1 (6 bases). This CDR3 comprises 15 residues. V was shortened by 5 bases and J by 0 bases, with 14 bases between the two germline ends. CDR1 and CDR2 (germline): SGHNT, YYREEE (reference sequence). CDR3 bases: TGTGCCAGCAGTAGAAGGGGGGGAACTAACTATGGCTACACCTTC. Residues: CASSRRGGTNYGYTF. Full variable domain (rest looked up from reference TRBV5-4 and TRBJ1-2): ETGVTQSPTHLIKTRGQQVTLRCSSQSGHNTVSWYQQALGQGPQFIFQYYREEENGRGNFPPRFSGLQFPNYSSELNVNALELDDSALYLCASSRRGGTNYGYTFGSGTRLTVV.

A single count supports this clone. The chain employs TRBV25-1 and TRBJ2-1; maybe TRBD2 (6 bases). The V gene's germline CDR1 is MGHDK and CDR2 SYGVNS. Trimming stripped 5 bases from V and 2 bases from J, with 13 bases between. CDR3 length: 15 amino acids. The CDR3 sequence: CASSPGSPPYNEQFF. In DNA form, the CDR3 reads TGTGCCAGCAGTCCCGGGAGCCCTCCCTACAATGAGCAGTTCTTC.

The chain couples TRBV7-9 to TRBJ1-2, with 9 bases identical to TRBD1. J lost 8 bases, V lost 6 bases, and 10 bases had no gene match. The CDR3 consists of 14 residues. Germline V CDR1 and CDR2: SEHNR, FQNEAQ (reference sequence). CDR3 loop: CASRETGGAGGYTF. CDR3 bases: TGTGCCAGCAGAGAAACAGGGGGCGCGGGCGGCTACACCTTC.

V and J are TRBV4-3 and TRBJ1-1; 8 bases fit TRBD1. The CDR3 sequence is 17 residues long. Per germline, CDR1 LGHNA and CDR2 YSLEER. Trimming removed 4 bases from V and 0 bases from J; junction bases left unmatched: 10. The CDR3 DNA sequence: TGCGCCAGCAGCCCAAGTGACAGGGGTAGAATGAACACTGAAGCTTTCTTT. Translating it yields CASSPSDRGRMNTEAFF.

The gene calls are TRBV7-8 and TRBJ2-5; D perhaps matches TRBD1 (5 bases). Trimming took off 0 bases at V and 4 bases at J, with 9 bases between the two ends. This CDR3 region has 14 residues. CDR1 is SGHVS, CDR2 FQNEAQ, per germline. This CDR3 reads CASSLARTSETQYF. The CDR3 DNA reads TGTGCCAGCAGCTTAGCGAGGACATCAGAGACCCAGTACTTC.

This clone was seen once. The chain couples TRBV11-2 to TRBJ1-2, with a weak D call TRBD1 (5 bases). V shed 6 bases and J shed 8 bases, with 25 bases lying between them. CDR1 and CDR2 from the germline V gene are SGHAT and FQNNGV. The length of the CDR3 is 16 residues. The CDR3 nucleotides are TGTGCCAGCAGTTTTTCGGGAAATAAGGGGCAACGGGGCTACACCTTC. Its translation is CASSFSGNKGQRGYTF.